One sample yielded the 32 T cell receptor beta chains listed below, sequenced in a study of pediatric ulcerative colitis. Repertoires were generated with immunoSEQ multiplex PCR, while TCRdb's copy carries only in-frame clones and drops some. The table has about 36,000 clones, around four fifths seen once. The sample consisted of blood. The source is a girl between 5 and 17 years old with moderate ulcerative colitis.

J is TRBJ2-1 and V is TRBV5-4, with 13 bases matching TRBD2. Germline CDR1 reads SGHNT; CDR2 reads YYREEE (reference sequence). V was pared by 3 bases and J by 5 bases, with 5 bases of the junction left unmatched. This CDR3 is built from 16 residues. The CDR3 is CASSWGTSGKHNEQFF. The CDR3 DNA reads TGTGCCAGCAGCTGGGGGACTAGCGGGAAGCACAATGAGCAGTTCTTC.

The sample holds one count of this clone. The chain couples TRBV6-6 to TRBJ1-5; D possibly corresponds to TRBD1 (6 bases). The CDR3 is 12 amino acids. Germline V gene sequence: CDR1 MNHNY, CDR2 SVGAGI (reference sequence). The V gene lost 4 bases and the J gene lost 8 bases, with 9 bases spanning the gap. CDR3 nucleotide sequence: TGTGCCAGCAGTTTTGGGGGCGAGCCCCAGCATTTT. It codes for CASSFGGEPQHF.

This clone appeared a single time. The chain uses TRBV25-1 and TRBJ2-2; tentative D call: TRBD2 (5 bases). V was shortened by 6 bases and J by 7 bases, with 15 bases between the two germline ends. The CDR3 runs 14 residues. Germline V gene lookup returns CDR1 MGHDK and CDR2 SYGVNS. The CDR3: CASSPGLLVGELFF. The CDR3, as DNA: TGTGCCAGCAGCCCAGGCCTACTAGTCGGGGAGCTGTTTTTT.

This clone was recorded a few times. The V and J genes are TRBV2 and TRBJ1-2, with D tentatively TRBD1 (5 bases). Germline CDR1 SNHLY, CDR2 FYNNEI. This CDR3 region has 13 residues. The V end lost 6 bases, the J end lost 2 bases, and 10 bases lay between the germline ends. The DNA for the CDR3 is TGTGCCAGCAGCGGGACTGGGAACTATGGCTACACCTTC. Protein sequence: CASSGTGNYGYTF. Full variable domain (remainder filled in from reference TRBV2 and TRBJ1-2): EPEVTQTPSHQVTQMGQEVILRCVPISNHLYFYWYRQILGQKVEFLVSFYNNEISEKSEIFDDQFSVERPDGSNFTLKIRSTKLEDSAMYFCASSGTGNYGYTFGSGTRLTVV.

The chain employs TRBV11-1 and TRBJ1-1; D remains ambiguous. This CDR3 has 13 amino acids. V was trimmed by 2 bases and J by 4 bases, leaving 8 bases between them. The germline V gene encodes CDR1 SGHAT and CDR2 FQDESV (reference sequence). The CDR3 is CASSLKGRTEAFF. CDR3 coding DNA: TGTGCCAGCAGCTTAAAGGGCCGCACTGAAGCTTTCTTT.

In DNA form, the CDR3 reads TGCGCCAGCAGCTTAGACAGCACTGAAGCTTTCTTT. Amino acids: CASSLDSTEAFF. The genes are TRBV5-1 and TRBJ1-1, with D possibly TRBD1 on 5 matching bases. The CDR3 is made up of 12 amino acids. The germline CDR1 and CDR2 sequences are SGHRS and YFSETQ. V dropped 2 bases and J dropped 4 bases, with 6 bases sitting between them.

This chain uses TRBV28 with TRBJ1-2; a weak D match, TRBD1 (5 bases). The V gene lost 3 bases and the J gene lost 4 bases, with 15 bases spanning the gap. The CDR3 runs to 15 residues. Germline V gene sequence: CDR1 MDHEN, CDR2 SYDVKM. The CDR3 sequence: CASSLREGPIYGYTF. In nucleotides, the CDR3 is TGTGCCAGCAGTTTGAGAGAGGGACCTATCTATGGCTACACCTTC.

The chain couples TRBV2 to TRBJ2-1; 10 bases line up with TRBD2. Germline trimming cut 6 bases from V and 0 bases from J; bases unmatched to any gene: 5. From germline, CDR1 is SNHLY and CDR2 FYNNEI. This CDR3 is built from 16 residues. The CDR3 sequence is CASRGSSGGSYNEQFF. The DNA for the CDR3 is TGTGCCAGCAGAGGGTCTAGCGGGGGCTCCTACAATGAGCAGTTCTTC.

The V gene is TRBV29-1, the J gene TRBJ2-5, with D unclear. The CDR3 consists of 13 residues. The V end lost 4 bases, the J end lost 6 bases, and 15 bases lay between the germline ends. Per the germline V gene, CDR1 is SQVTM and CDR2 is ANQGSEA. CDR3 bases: TGCAGCGTTGCGGAAGGGATCGTGCAGACCCAGTACTTC. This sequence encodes CSVAEGIVQTQYF.

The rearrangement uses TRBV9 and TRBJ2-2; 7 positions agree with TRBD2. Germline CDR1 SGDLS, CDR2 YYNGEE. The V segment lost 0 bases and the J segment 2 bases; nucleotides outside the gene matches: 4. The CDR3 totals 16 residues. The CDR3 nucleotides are TGTGCCAGCAGCGTAGGGCTAGCGGAAAACACCGGGGAGCTGTTTTTT. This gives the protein CASSVGLAENTGELFF.

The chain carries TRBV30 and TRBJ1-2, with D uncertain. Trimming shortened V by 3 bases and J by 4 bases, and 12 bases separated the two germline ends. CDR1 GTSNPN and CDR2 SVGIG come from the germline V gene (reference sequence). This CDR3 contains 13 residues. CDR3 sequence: CAWRDHPSYGYTF. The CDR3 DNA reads TGTGCCTGGAGGGACCACCCCTCCTATGGCTACACCTTC.

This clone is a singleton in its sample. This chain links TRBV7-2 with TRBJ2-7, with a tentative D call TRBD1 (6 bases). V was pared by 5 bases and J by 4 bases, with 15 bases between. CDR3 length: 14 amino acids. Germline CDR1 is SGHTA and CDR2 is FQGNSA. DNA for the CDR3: TGTGCCAGCAGCCTACACAGGGATACGTACGAGCAGTACTTC. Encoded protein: CASSLHRDTYEQYF.

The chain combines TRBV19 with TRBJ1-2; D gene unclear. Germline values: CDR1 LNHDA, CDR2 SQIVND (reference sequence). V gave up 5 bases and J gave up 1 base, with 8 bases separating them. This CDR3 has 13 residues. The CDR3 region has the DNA TGTGCCAGTAGTGCAGGCTTTAACTATGGCTACACCTTC. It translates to CASSAGFNYGYTF.

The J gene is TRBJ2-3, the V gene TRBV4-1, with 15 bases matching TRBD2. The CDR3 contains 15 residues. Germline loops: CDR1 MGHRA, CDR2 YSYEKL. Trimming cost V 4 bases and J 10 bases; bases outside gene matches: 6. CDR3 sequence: CASSLGLAGGLAQYF. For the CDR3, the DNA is TGCGCCAGCAGCCTGGGACTAGCGGGAGGATTGGCGCAGTATTTT.

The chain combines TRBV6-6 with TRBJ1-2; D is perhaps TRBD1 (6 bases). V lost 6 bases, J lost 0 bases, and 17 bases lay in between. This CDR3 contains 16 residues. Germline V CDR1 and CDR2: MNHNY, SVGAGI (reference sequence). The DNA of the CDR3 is TGTGCCAGCAGGCCGGGCTCAGGGGCCCCTAACTATGGCTACACCTTC. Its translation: CASRPGSGAPNYGYTF.

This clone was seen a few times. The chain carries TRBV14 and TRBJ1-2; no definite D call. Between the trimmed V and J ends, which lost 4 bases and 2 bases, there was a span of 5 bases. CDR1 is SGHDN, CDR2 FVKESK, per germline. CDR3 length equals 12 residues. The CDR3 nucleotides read TGTGCCAGCAGCCCGAACAACTATGGCTACACCTTC. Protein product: CASSPNNYGYTF.

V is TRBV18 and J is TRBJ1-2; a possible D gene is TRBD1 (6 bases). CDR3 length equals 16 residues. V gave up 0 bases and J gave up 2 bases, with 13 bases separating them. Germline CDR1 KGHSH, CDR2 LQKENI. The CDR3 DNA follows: TGTGCCAGCTCACCACCCAGTGGGACATCCAACTATGGCTACACCTTC. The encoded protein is CASSPPSGTSNYGYTF.

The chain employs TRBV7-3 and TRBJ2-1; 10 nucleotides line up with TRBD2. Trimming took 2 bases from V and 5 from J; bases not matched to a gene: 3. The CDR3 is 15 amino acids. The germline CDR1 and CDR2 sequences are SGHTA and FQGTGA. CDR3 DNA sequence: TGTGCCAGCAGCTTAGAACTAGCGGGGAACAATGAGCAGTTCTTC. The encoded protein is CASSLELAGNNEQFF.

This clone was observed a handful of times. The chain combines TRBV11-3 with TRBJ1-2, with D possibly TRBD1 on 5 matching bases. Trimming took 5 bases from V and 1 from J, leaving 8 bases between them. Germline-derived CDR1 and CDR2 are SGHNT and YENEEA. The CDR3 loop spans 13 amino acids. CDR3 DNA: TGTGCCAGCAGCACGACAGATAACTATGGCTACACCTTC. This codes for CASSTTDNYGYTF.

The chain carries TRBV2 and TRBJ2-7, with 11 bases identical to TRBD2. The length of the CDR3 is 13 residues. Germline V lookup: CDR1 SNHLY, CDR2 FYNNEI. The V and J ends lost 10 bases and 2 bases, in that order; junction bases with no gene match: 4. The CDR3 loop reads CATLAGGPYEQYF. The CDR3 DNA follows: TGTGCCACCCTAGCGGGGGGTCCCTACGAGCAGTACTTC.

CDR3 region: CASSSLTSGRPGEQYF. CDR3 DNA: TGTGCCAGCAGTTCCTTGACTAGCGGGAGGCCGGGGGAGCAGTACTTC. This chain links TRBV28 with TRBJ2-7; 13 nucleotides agree with TRBD2. CDR1 and CDR2 (germline): MDHEN, SYDVKM. CDR3 size: 16 residues. V lost 4 bases and J lost 7; bases outside the gene matches: 10.

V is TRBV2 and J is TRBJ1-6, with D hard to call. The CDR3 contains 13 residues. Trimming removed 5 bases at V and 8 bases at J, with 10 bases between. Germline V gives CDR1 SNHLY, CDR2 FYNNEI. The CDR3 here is CASSPMRDSPLHF. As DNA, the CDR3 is TGTGCCAGCAGTCCAATGCGGGATTCACCCCTCCACTTT.

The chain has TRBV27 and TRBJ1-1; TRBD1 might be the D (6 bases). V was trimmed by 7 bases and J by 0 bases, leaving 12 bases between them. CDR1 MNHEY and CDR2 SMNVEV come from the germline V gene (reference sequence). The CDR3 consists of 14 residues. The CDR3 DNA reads TGTGCCAGCACCCTCACAGGGATGAACACTGAAGCTTTCTTT. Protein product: CASTLTGMNTEAFF.

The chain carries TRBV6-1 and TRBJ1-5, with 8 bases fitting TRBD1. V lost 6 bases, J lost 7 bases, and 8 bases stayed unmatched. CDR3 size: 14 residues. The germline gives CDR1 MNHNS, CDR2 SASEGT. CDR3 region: CASSGQGGTQPQHF. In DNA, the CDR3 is TGTGCCAGCAGCGGACAGGGAGGCACACAGCCCCAGCATTTT.

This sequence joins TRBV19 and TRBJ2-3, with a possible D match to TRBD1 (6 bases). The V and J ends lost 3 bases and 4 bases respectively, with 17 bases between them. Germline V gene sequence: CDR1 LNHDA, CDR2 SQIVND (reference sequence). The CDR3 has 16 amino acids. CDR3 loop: CASSIPAGGAADTQYF. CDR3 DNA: TGTGCCAGTAGTATCCCCGCTGGGGGCGCGGCAGATACGCAGTATTTT.

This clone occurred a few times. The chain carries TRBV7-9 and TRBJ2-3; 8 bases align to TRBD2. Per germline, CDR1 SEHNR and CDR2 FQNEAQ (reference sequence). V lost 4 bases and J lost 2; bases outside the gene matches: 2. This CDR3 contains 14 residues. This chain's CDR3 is CASSSRGATDTQYF. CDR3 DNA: TGTGCCAGCAGCTCGCGGGGGGCCACAGATACGCAGTATTTT.

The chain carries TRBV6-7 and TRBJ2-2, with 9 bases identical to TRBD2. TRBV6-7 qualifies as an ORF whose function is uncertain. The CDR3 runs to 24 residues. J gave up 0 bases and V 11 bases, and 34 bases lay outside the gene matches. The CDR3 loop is CACSARRREGRREQSVTNTGELFF. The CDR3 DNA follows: TGTGCCTGCTCCGCACGGAGGCGGGAGGGCCGTAGAGAACAGTCAGTCACGAACACCGGGGAGCTGTTTTTT.

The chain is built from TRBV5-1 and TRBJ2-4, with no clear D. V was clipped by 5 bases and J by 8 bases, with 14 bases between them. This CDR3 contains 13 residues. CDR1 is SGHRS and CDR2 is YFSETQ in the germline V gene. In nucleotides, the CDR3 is TGCGCCAGCAGGGAATCGACCGGGTACATTCAGTACTTC. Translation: CASRESTGYIQYF. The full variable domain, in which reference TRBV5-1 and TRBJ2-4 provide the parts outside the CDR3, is KAGVTQTPRYLIKTRGQQVTLSCSPISGHRSVSWYQQTPGQGLQFLFEYFSETQRNKGNFPGRFSGRQFSNSRSEMNVSTLELGDSALYLCASRESTGYIQYFGAGTRLSVL.

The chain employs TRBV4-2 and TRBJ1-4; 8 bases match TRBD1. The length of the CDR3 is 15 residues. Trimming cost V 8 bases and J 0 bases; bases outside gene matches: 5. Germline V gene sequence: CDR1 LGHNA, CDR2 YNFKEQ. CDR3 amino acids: CASRDRKTTNEKLFF. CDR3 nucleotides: TGTGCCAGCCGGGACAGGAAGACAACTAATGAAAAACTGTTTTTT.

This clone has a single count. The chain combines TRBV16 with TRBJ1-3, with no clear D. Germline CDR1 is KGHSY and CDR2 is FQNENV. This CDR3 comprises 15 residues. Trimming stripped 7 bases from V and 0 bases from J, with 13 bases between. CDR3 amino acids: CASTPNGNSGNTIYF. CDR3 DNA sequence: TGTGCCAGCACCCCGAACGGCAACTCTGGAAACACCATATATTTT.

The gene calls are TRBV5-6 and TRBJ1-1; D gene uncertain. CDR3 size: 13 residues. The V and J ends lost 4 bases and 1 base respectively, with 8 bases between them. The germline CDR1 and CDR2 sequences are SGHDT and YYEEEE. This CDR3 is CASSLTGNTEAFF. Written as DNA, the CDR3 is TGTGCCAGCAGCCTGACGGGGAACACTGAAGCTTTCTTT.

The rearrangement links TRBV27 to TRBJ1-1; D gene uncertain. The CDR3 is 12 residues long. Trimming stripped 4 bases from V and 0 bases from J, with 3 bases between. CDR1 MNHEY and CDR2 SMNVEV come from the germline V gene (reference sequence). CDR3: CASSYLNTEAFF. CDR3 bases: TGTGCCAGCAGTTACCTGAACACTGAAGCTTTCTTT.